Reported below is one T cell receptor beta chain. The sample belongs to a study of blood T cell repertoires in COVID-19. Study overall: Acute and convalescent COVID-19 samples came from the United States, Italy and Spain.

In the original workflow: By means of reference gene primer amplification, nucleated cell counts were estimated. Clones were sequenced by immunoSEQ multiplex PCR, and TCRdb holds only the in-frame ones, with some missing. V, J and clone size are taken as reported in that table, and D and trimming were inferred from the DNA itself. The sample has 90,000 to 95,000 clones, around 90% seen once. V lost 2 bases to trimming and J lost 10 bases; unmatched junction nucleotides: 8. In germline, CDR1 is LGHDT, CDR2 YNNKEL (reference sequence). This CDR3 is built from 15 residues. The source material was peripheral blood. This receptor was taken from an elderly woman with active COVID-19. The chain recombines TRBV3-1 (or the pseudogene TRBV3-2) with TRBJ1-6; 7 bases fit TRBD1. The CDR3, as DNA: TGTGCCAGCAGCCAACTTGACAGGGTAGGCTCACCCCTCCACTTT. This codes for CASSQLDRVGSPLHF.